This is a list of T cell receptor beta chains from one sample in a study of cytomegalovirus exposure and HLA in healthy donors. The data were produced by immunoSEQ multiplex PCR, yet TCRdb's version contains in-frame clones alone and is incomplete. This sample has around 60,000 clones, with 65% to 75% found just once. Sequencing was done on a sample of PBMCs. The source is a man aged 45-60 years in good health and CMV-seropositive. Each CDR3 is given with its conserved first and last residue. The D gene is left open where the match is weak. Only part of the rows carry a size: once, few, many, or a class if the clone is expanded.

DNA: TGTGCCAGCAGCCCGGGACAGAATAGCAATCAGCCCCAGCATTTT
CDR3: CASSPGQNSNQPQHF
J: TRBJ1-5
V: TRBV6-1
D: TRBD1
size: few

DNA: TGTGCCAGCAGCGCCCCGGGACTAGCGGGGGAGACCCAGTACTTC
CDR3: CASSAPGLAGETQYF
J: TRBJ2-5
V: TRBV7-9
D: TRBD2
size: NA

DNA: TGTGCCAGCAGCTTAGGACAGGGCCCATTCCATGGCTACACCTTC
CDR3: CASSLGQGPFHGYTF
J: TRBJ1-2
V: TRBV7-7
D: TRBD1
size: NA

DNA: TGTGCCAGCAGCTTAGGGACAGGGACCTTTGGCAATCAGCCCCAGCATTTT
CDR3: CASSLGTGTFGNQPQHF
J: TRBJ1-5
V: TRBV7-2
D: TRBD1
size: NA

DNA: TGTGCCAGCAGCTTAGTTGCTAGCAGGGCTTTCTTT
CDR3: CASSLVASRAFF
J: TRBJ1-1
V: TRBV7-2
D: NA
size: NA

DNA: TGTGCCAGCAGCGCCGGACAGGATAGCAATCAGCCCCAGCATTTT
CDR3: CASSAGQDSNQPQHF
J: TRBJ1-5
V: TRBV9
D: TRBD1
size: NA

DNA: TGTGCCTGGGGGGTTGGCAGGGCAAGGGCCGGGGAGCTGTTTTTT
CDR3: CAWGVGRARAGELFF
J: TRBJ2-2
V: TRBV30
D: NA
size: NA

DNA: TGTGCCTGGAGAGAAGGACTCCCACAGGAGACCCAGTACTTC
CDR3: CAWREGLPQETQYF
J: TRBJ2-5
V: TRBV30
D: NA
size: few

DNA: TGCGCCAGCAGCTTGGGACCCCAGGCCGGGGACACTGAAGCTTTCTTT
CDR3: CASSLGPQAGDTEAFF
J: TRBJ1-1
V: TRBV5-1
D: NA
size: NA

DNA: TGTGCCAGCAGGGACTACCGGAGCTCCTACGAGCAGTACTTC
CDR3: CASRDYRSSYEQYF
J: TRBJ2-7
V: TRBV6-5
D: NA
size: once

DNA: TGTGCCAGCAGCTTAGCGGGATGGGACGGCAGGAGGGTGAGCAATCAGCCCCAGCATTTT
CDR3: CASSLAGWDGRRVSNQPQHF
J: TRBJ1-5
V: TRBV7-7
D: NA
size: few

DNA: TGTGCCAGCAGCGCATCGACAGGGGGGAAAGAGACCCAGTACTTC
CDR3: CASSASTGGKETQYF
J: TRBJ2-5
V: TRBV9
D: TRBD1
size: NA

DNA: TGCGCCAGCAGCTTGGGAGGGGGCATAACTGAAGCTTTCTTT
CDR3: CASSLGGGITEAFF
J: TRBJ1-1
V: TRBV5-1
D: TRBD1
size: NA

DNA: TGTGCCAGCAGCTTAGGGACACTTAATAATGAAAAACTGTTTTTT
CDR3: CASSLGTLNNEKLFF
J: TRBJ1-4
V: TRBV11-2
D: NA
size: once

DNA: TGCGCCAGCAGTGAGTTAGGGGGCCCCTACGAGCAGTACTTC
CDR3: CASSELGGPYEQYF
J: TRBJ2-7
V: TRBV10-2
D: TRBD1
size: NA

DNA: TGCGCCAGCAGCCAGGGACAAGATAATTCACCCCTCCACTTT
CDR3: CASSQGQDNSPLHF
J: TRBJ1-6
V: TRBV5-1
D: NA
size: NA

DNA: TGTGCCAGCAGCTATTACAATGAGCAGTTCTTC
CDR3: CASSYYNEQFF
J: TRBJ2-1
V: TRBV27
D: NA
size: NA

DNA: TGTGCCAGCAAGACAGGAGGTTTCACAGATACGCAGTATTTT
CDR3: CASKTGGFTDTQYF
J: TRBJ2-3
V: TRBV6-5
D: NA
size: NA

DNA: TGTGCCAGCAGTTTAAGGCTAGCGGGGGGGGACTACGAGCAGTACTTC
CDR3: CASSLRLAGGDYEQYF
J: TRBJ2-7
V: TRBV27
D: TRBD2
size: NA

DNA: TGTGCCAGTAGAAACCGACAGGCCTTGAACACTGAAGCTTTCTTT
CDR3: CASRNRQALNTEAFF
J: TRBJ1-1
V: TRBV19
D: NA
size: NA

DNA: TGCAGCGGCGGCGGGGGGCGGCCTAACAATGAGCAGTTCTTC
CDR3: CSGGGGRPNNEQFF
J: TRBJ2-1
V: TRBV29-1
D: TRBD2
size: NA

DNA: TGTGCCAGCAGCCCACTCAACGAGCAGTACTTC
CDR3: CASSPLNEQYF
J: TRBJ2-7
V: TRBV6-6
D: NA
size: NA

DNA: TGCGCCAGCAGCCAAGAGGCCCCAGGGGGCCCTAGCGTCCTGACTTTC
CDR3: CASSQEAPGGPSVLTF
J: TRBJ2-6
V: TRBV4-1
D: TRBD1
size: few

DNA: TGTGCCAGCAGCTCCTCCCTCATCAGCGTGAAGACCGGGGAGCTGTTTTTT
CDR3: CASSSSLISVKTGELFF
J: TRBJ2-2
V: TRBV7-2
D: NA
size: NA

DNA: TGTGCCAGCAGTTACAGGACAGGGTTGGCTTTCTTT
CDR3: CASSYRTGLAFF
J: TRBJ1-1
V: TRBV27
D: TRBD1
size: NA

DNA: TGTGCCAGCAGCCCGACAGGTGACAATGAGCAGTTCTTC
CDR3: CASSPTGDNEQFF
J: TRBJ2-1
V: TRBV5-5
D: NA
size: NA

DNA: TGCAGCGTAGATAGCGGAAGCTCCTACAATGAGCAGTTCTTC
CDR3: CSVDSGSSYNEQFF
J: TRBJ2-1
V: TRBV29-1
D: NA
size: NA

DNA: TGTGCCAGCAGGAACCTGGGGGGGGCGTCCCAGCATTTT
CDR3: CASRNLGGASQHF
J: TRBJ1-5
V: TRBV6-1
D: NA
size: NA

DNA: TGTGCCTGGAGTTCCTACAGGGGGGGGAGCACAGATACGCAGTATTTT
CDR3: CAWSSYRGGSTDTQYF
J: TRBJ2-3
V: TRBV30
D: NA
size: NA

DNA: TGCGCCAGCAGCTTGTATTCAGCGGGACTAGCGGACTCCTACGAGCAGTACTTC
CDR3: CASSLYSAGLADSYEQYF
J: TRBJ2-7
V: TRBV5-1
D: TRBD2
size: NA

DNA: TGTGCCAGCAGCTCAAACGGGGGGTCCAATGAGCAGTTCTTC
CDR3: CASSSNGGSNEQFF
J: TRBJ2-1
V: TRBV7-3
D: TRBD2
size: NA

DNA: TGCGCCAGCAGCTACCAGGTCCTGGCGGGAGGGCCGAATGACTACGAGCAGTACTTC
CDR3: CASSYQVLAGGPNDYEQYF
J: TRBJ2-7
V: TRBV5-1
D: TRBD2
size: once

DNA: TGTGCCAGCAGCTTATACGGGACAGCCTATGGCTACACCTTC
CDR3: CASSLYGTAYGYTF
J: TRBJ1-2
V: TRBV7-2
D: TRBD1
size: many

DNA: TGCGCCAGCAGCTCGACGTTAAGACTAGTACGCACAGATACGCAGTATTTT
CDR3: CASSSTLRLVRTDTQYF
J: TRBJ2-3
V: TRBV5-1
D: NA
size: NA

DNA: TGTGCCAGCAAAACAGCTACAAACTATGGCTACACCTTC
CDR3: CASKTATNYGYTF
J: TRBJ1-2
V: TRBV6-1
D: NA
size: NA

DNA: TGTGCCAGCAGCTCCGTTCAGGGGGCGGAATATTGGAATCAGCCCCAGCATTTT
CDR3: CASSSVQGAEYWNQPQHF
J: TRBJ1-5
V: TRBV7-9
D: TRBD1
size: few

DNA: TGTGCCAGCAGCAACGGCAAGTCTAAGGGACAGGGGATCTACGAGCAGTACTTC
CDR3: CASSNGKSKGQGIYEQYF
J: TRBJ2-7
V: TRBV21-1
D: NA
size: NA

DNA: TGTGCCAGCAGCGGTAGCGGGAGTGGGTACAATGAGCAGTTCTTC
CDR3: CASSGSGSGYNEQFF
J: TRBJ2-1
V: TRBV9
D: TRBD2
size: NA

DNA: TGTGCCAGCAGTGACAGGGATCAGCCCCAGCATTTT
CDR3: CASSDRDQPQHF
J: TRBJ1-5
V: TRBV11-2
D: TRBD1
size: NA

DNA: TGTGCCAGCAGTTTATTACGCGGGTACGAGCAGTACTTC
CDR3: CASSLLRGYEQYF
J: TRBJ2-7
V: TRBV27
D: NA
size: NA

DNA: TGTGCCAGCAGCCCAGGGGGTAACACTGAAGCTTTCTTT
CDR3: CASSPGGNTEAFF
J: TRBJ1-1
V: TRBV7-2
D: TRBD1
size: NA

DNA: TGTGCCAGCAGGCCCTTTGGGGACAGGGGGACTGACTCTGGAAACACCATATATTTT
CDR3: CASRPFGDRGTDSGNTIYF
J: TRBJ1-3
V: TRBV27
D: TRBD1
size: NA

DNA: TGCGCCAGCAGCTCAGGGGTAGGCACCGGGGAGCTGTTTTTT
CDR3: CASSSGVGTGELFF
J: TRBJ2-2
V: TRBV5-1
D: NA
size: NA

DNA: TGCGCCAGCAGCTTGGCGTCTAGCGGGGGTTCCTACGAGCAGTACTTC
CDR3: CASSLASSGGSYEQYF
J: TRBJ2-7
V: TRBV5-1
D: TRBD2
size: NA

DNA: TGTGCCAGCAGACTTAGCGGTAGCAATCAGCCCCAGCATTTT
CDR3: CASRLSGSNQPQHF
J: TRBJ1-5
V: TRBV7-8
D: NA
size: NA

DNA: TGTGCCAGCATCACAGGGAATCAGCCCCAGCATTTT
CDR3: CASITGNQPQHF
J: TRBJ1-5
V: TRBV7-6
D: NA
size: NA

DNA: TGTGCCAGCAGCAGCGTCGGGACAGGGGGCATTAAGACCCAGTACTTC
CDR3: CASSSVGTGGIKTQYF
J: TRBJ2-5
V: TRBV5-6
D: TRBD1
size: NA

DNA: TGCAGCGTTCAGACAGTCAGGACAGGTCTTTCGTCAGGCTACACCTTC
CDR3: CSVQTVRTGLSSGYTF
J: TRBJ1-2
V: TRBV29-1
D: TRBD1
size: NA

DNA: TGTGCCAGTAGTGGAAGACAGGCCCCTGAAACTGAAGCCTTCTTT
CDR3: CASSGRQAPETEAFF
J: TRBJ1-1
V: TRBV19
D: NA
size: NA